The 23 T cell receptor beta chains below all came from one sample that was sequenced in a study of shared clonotypes between healthy human individuals. The assay was immunoSEQ multiplex PCR, and TCRdb's table has in-frame clones only and misses some. This table holds just over 2,000,000 clones, 85% to 95% found once. The sequenced sample consisted of naive CD4+ T cells sorted from blood. Subset: CD45RA+ positively selected. All receptors derive from a man between 18 and 35 years old in good health.

This sequence joins TRBV11-3 and TRBJ2-1, with TRBD2 matching 13 bases. V dropped 6 bases and J dropped 5; count of bases not matched to a gene: 1. The CDR3 is made up of 14 amino acids. CDR1 and CDR2 from the germline V gene are SGHNT and YENEEA. Here the CDR3 DNA reads TGTGCCAGCAGTGGACTAGCGGGAGACAATGAGCAGTTCTTC. It codes for CASSGLAGDNEQFF.

V is TRBV18 and J is TRBJ1-2; weak D call: TRBD1 (5 bases). Germline V CDR1 and CDR2: KGHSH, LQKENI. Trimming shortened V by 1 base and J by 8 bases, and 14 bases separated the two germline ends. This CDR3 has 14 amino acids. The CDR3 bases are TGTGCCAGCTCACCACTCGTTCTGGGGCTAGGCTACACCTTC. Translation: CASSPLVLGLGYTF.

The chain recombines TRBV5-4 with TRBJ2-7; 12 bases are shared with TRBD1. Trimming took 0 bases from V and 5 from J; bases not matched to a gene: 0. Per germline, CDR1 SGHNT and CDR2 YYREEE (reference sequence). This CDR3 contains 14 residues. CDR3 DNA sequence: TGTGCCAGCAGCTTGGGGGACAGGGGGCACGAGCAGTACTTC. Amino acid sequence: CASSLGDRGHEQYF.

This rearrangement joins TRBV4-1 to TRBJ1-3; D might be TRBD1 (5 bases). CDR1 is MGHRA, CDR2 YSYEKL, per germline. Trimming pared 3 bases from V and 3 bases from J, leaving 18 bases between. This CDR3 has 17 residues. The CDR3: CASSHSTGPGFGNTIYF. The DNA of the CDR3 is TGCGCCAGCAGCCATTCTACAGGCCCCGGGTTTGGAAACACCATATATTTT.

This sequence joins TRBV29-1 and TRBJ2-7, with a tentative D call TRBD1 (5 bases). Trimming left V 7 bases short and J 9 bases short, with 19 bases between. Germline V gives CDR1 SQVTM, CDR2 ANQGSEA. The CDR3 has 12 amino acids. DNA of the CDR3: TGCAGCGCCCGGGTACAGGACCTTTGGCAGTACTTC. Encoded protein: CSARVQDLWQYF.

This clone has just one count. The CDR3 loop is CAWRGGQAYGYTF. Written as DNA, the CDR3 is TGTGCCTGGAGGGGAGGACAGGCTTATGGCTACACCTTC. The chain has TRBV30 and TRBJ1-2, with 7 bases lining up with TRBD1. CDR1 and CDR2 from the germline V gene are GTSNPN and SVGIG (reference sequence). The CDR3 totals 13 residues. The V and J ends lost 3 bases and 5 bases, in that order; junction bases with no gene match: 6.

As for this clone: Other DNA sequences from this sample encode an identical CDR3 as well. The chain joins TRBV5-1 to TRBJ1-2; D remains ambiguous. The germline V gene encodes CDR1 SGHRS and CDR2 YFSETQ. This CDR3 region has 11 residues. Trimming pared 0 bases from V and 8 bases from J, leaving 5 bases between. CDR3 protein: CASSLAGGYTF. CDR3 sequence (DNA): TGCGCCAGCAGCTTGGCGGGAGGCTACACCTTC.

The J gene is TRBJ2-2, the V gene TRBV27, with TRBD2 matching 7 bases. With 2 bases clipped from V and 5 bases from J, the junction kept 5 bases outside the gene matches. Per the germline V gene, CDR1 is MNHEY and CDR2 is SMNVEV (reference sequence). The CDR3 has 15 residues. The CDR3 protein is CASSLGAGVTGELFF. The CDR3 nucleotides read TGTGCCAGCAGTTTAGGGGCGGGAGTAACCGGGGAGCTGTTTTTT.

This chain links TRBV14 with TRBJ2-5; D is ambiguous. V was pared by 4 bases and J by 4 bases, with 16 bases between. Germline V gene lookup returns CDR1 SGHDN and CDR2 FVKESK. The CDR3 is made up of 15 amino acids. The CDR3 here is CASSPQTRARETQYF. CDR3 nucleotide sequence: TGTGCCAGCAGCCCCCAGACTCGGGCCCGAGAGACCCAGTACTTC.

In its sample, this clone was seen once. This chain uses TRBV6-5 with TRBJ1-5, with unresolved D. CDR3 length: 16 residues. V was cut by 4 bases and J by 2 bases, with 15 bases left in between. Germline loops: CDR1 MNHEY, CDR2 SVGAGI. CDR3 loop: CASSSDKITGNQPQHF. The CDR3, as DNA: TGTGCCAGCAGTTCCGACAAAATCACGGGCAATCAGCCCCAGCATTTT.

CDR3 sequence: CASSQGDRGSTLHF. DNA of the CDR3: TGTGCCAGCAGCCAAGGCGACAGGGGTTCCACCCTCCACTTT. This chain connects TRBV14 to TRBJ1-6; 8 bases fit TRBD1. J was trimmed by 14 bases and V by 1 base; bases with no gene match: 7. The CDR3 loop spans 14 amino acids. CDR1 is SGHDN, CDR2 FVKESK, per germline.

The rearrangement joins TRBV5-4 to TRBJ2-3, with D maybe TRBD2 (5 bases). V was trimmed by 10 bases and J by 1 base, leaving 16 bases between them. Germline CDR1 SGHNT, CDR2 YYREEE (reference sequence). The CDR3 runs to 14 residues. As DNA, the CDR3 is TGTGCCTATACGGCAGCGGTCGGCACAGATACGCAGTATTTT. As protein: CAYTAAVGTDTQYF.

The chain recombines TRBV2 with TRBJ2-1; TRBD2 aligns across 14 bases. This CDR3 has 17 amino acids. CDR1 and CDR2 (germline): SNHLY, FYNNEI. V dropped 9 bases and J dropped 6; count of bases not matched to a gene: 13. The CDR3 DNA follows: TGTGCCAGTCGGACTAGCGGGGGGTTAAGAGGAGGCAATGAGCAGTTCTTC. It translates to CASRTSGGLRGGNEQFF.

This clone was detected only once. At the DNA level, this CDR3 is encoded by other sequences in the same sample as well. The chain joins TRBV2 to TRBJ2-2; no clear D gene. The CDR3 is made up of 14 amino acids. Between the trimmed V and J ends, which lost 0 bases and 1 base, there was a span of 3 bases. Per the germline V gene, CDR1 is SNHLY and CDR2 is FYNNEI. CDR3 bases: TGTGCCAGCAGTGAAGCCAGGAACACCGGGGAGCTGTTTTTT. Translating it yields CASSEARNTGELFF.

The chain joins TRBV7-8 to TRBJ1-1, with D uncertain. The CDR3 has 14 residues. Germline V gene sequence: CDR1 SGHVS, CDR2 FQNEAQ. The V end was cut by 5 bases, the J end by 1 base, with 11 bases between. The CDR3, as DNA: TGTGCCAGCAGCCCCGTTGCGGGGAACACTGAAGCTTTCTTT. Translation gives CASSPVAGNTEAFF.

This chain links TRBV5-4 with TRBJ1-5, with 7 bases lining up with TRBD1. The CDR3 extends over 13 amino acids. Trimming at V came to 4 bases and at J to 4 bases, leaving 2 bases not matched to a gene. Germline V CDR1 and CDR2: SGHNT, YYREEE (reference sequence). The CDR3 is CASSVGQNQPQHF. CDR3 DNA: TGTGCCAGCAGCGTGGGACAGAATCAGCCCCAGCATTTT.

The sample holds one count of this clone. The chain couples TRBV29-1 to TRBJ1-1; unclear D gene. The germline V and J ends were trimmed by 3 bases and 0 bases, with 8 bases remaining between them. The germline V gene has CDR1 SQVTM and CDR2 ANQGSEA. The length of the CDR3 is 13 residues. The CDR3: CSVESQLNTEAFF. The CDR3 DNA reads TGCAGCGTTGAGTCGCAGTTGAACACTGAAGCTTTCTTT.

The chain links TRBV25-1 to TRBJ1-1; D uncertain. Trimming left V 10 bases short and J 4 bases short, with 16 bases between. Germline CDR1 is MGHDK and CDR2 is SYGVNS. The CDR3 sequence is 13 residues long. CDR3: CATPREGGTEAFF. CDR3 DNA sequence: TGTGCCACCCCGAGGGAGGGAGGCACTGAAGCTTTCTTT.

The chain employs TRBV9 and TRBJ1-6, with D perhaps TRBD1 (6 bases). The CDR3 extends over 17 amino acids. Germline V gene lookup returns CDR1 SGDLS and CDR2 YYNGEE. Trimming took 3 bases from V and 3 from J, leaving 16 bases between them. CDR3 sequence: CASSAEQGGIYNSPLHF. CDR3 sequence (DNA): TGTGCCAGCAGCGCCGAACAGGGAGGAATCTATAATTCACCCCTCCACTTT.

The chain carries TRBV6-1 and TRBJ1-3; a weak D match, TRBD1 (6 bases). Trimming removed 6 bases at V and 0 bases at J, with 12 bases between. This CDR3 has 15 residues. CDR1 is MNHNS, CDR2 SASEGT, per germline. CDR3 region: CASSAGARSGNTIYF. CDR3 sequence (DNA): TGTGCCAGCAGCGCAGGGGCCCGCTCTGGAAACACCATATATTTT.

This clone has a single count. The chain links TRBV6-6 to TRBJ2-7; no reliable D call. Trimming removed 7 bases from V and 3 bases from J, with 7 bases in between. In germline, CDR1 is MNHNY, CDR2 SVGAGI (reference sequence). The CDR3 has 11 amino acids. The CDR3, as DNA: TGTGCCAGCAATGGGGACTACGAGCAGTACTTC. Residues: CASNGDYEQYF.

The V and J genes are TRBV11-2 and TRBJ2-5; tentative D call: TRBD2 (5 bases). There are 12 residues in the CDR3. The germline V gene has CDR1 SGHAT and CDR2 FQNNGV. The germline V and J ends were trimmed by 9 bases and 2 bases, with 10 bases remaining between them. The CDR3 region is CARIPGQETQYF. CDR3 coding DNA: TGTGCCAGAATACCGGGACAAGAGACCCAGTACTTC.

The chain recombines TRBV5-1 with TRBJ2-7, with 9 bases matching TRBD1. The CDR3 spans 16 residues. After removal of 0 bases from V and 3 bases from J, the junction contained 7 bases not matched to a gene. Per germline, CDR1 SGHRS and CDR2 YFSETQ. This chain's CDR3 is CASSLAQGAILYEQYF. The CDR3 nucleotides are TGCGCCAGCAGCTTGGCACAGGGGGCGATTCTCTACGAGCAGTACTTC.